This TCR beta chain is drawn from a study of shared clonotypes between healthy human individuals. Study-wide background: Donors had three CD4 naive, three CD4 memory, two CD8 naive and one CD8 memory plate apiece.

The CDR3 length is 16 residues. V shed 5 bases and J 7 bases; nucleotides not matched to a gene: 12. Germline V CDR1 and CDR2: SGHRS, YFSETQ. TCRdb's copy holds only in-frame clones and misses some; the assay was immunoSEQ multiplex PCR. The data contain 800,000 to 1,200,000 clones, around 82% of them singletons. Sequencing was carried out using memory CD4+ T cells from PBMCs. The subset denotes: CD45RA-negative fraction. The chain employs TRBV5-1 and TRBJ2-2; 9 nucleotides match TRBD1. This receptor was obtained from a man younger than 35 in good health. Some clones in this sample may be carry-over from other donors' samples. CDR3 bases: TGCGCCAGCAGAACCACGGGACAGGGAGTCGTCGGGGAGCTGTTTTTT. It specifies CASRTTGQGVVGELFF.